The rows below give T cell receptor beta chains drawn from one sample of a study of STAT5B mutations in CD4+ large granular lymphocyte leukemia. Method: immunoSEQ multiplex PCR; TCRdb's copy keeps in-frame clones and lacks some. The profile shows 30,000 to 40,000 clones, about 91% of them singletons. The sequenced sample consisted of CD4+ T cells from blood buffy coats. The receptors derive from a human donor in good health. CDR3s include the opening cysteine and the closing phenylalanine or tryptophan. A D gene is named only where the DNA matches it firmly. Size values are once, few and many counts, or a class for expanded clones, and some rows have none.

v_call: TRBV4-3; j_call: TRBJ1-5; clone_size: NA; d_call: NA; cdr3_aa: CASSQDWFRQPQHF; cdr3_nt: TGCGCCAGCAGCCAAGATTGGTTTCGTCAGCCCCAGCATTTT
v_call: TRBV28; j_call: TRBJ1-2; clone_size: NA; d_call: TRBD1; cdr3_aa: CASSTAAGGVRGGPDGYTF; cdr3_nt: TGTGCCAGCAGCACAGCCGCAGGGGGCGTGAGGGGGGGGCCGGATGGCTACACCTTC
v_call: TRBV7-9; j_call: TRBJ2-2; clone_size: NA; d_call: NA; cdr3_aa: CASSLAGAVNTGELFF; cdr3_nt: TGTGCCAGCAGCTTAGCCGGGGCAGTGAACACCGGGGAGCTGTTTTTT
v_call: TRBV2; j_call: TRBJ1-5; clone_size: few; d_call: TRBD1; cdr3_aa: CASRGDRGLNQPQHF; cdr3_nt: TGTGCCAGCAGAGGAGACAGGGGCCTCAATCAGCCCCAGCATTTT
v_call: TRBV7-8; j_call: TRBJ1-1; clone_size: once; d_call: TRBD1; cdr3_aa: CASSQNRGDTEAFF; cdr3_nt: TGTGCCAGCAGCCAGAACAGGGGGGACACTGAAGCTTTCTTT
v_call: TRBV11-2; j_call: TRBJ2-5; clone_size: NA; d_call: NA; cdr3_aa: CASSLGAGPQETQYF; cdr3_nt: TGTGCCAGCAGCTTAGGGGCAGGGCCCCAAGAGACCCAGTACTTC
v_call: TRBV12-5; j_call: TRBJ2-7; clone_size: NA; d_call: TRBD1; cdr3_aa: CASGLDRGQGSYEQYF; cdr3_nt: TGTGCTAGTGGTTTGGATCGGGGACAGGGGTCCTACGAGCAGTACTTC
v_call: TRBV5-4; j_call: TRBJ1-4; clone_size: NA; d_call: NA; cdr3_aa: CASSPQGGEKLFF; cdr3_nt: TGTGCCAGCAGCCCACAGGGAGGGGAAAAACTGTTTTTT
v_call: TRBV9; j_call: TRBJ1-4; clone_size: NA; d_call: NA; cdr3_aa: CASSPNPRGEKLFF; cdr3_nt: TGTGCCAGCTCTCCGAACCCCCGGGGGGAAAAACTGTTTTTT
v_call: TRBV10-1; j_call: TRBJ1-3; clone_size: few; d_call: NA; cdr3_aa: CASSGVSGNTIYF; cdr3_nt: TGCGCCAGCAGTGGAGTTTCTGGAAACACCATATATTTT
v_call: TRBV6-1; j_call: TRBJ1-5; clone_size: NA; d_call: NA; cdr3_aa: CASSSGGGQPQHF; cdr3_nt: TGTGCCAGCAGTTCGGGGGGCGGTCAGCCCCAGCATTTT